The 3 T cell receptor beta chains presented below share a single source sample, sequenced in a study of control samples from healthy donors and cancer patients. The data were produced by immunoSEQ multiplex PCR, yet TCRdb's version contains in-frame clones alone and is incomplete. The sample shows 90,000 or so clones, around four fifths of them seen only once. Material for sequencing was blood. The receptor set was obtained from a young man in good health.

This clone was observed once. The CDR3 DNA sequence: TGTGCCAGCAGCCGTCGTGGCAGGGCGACCTACGAGCAGTACTTC. As protein: CASSRRGRATYEQYF. V is TRBV28 and J is TRBJ2-7; perhaps TRBD1 as D (5 bases). Trimming cost V 6 bases and J 2 bases, with 17 bases left between them. Germline V gives CDR1 MDHEN, CDR2 SYDVKM. The CDR3 consists of 15 residues.

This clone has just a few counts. For the CDR3, the DNA is TGTGCCAGCAGCTTGCTGGGGAATCAGCCCCAGCATTTT. It yields the protein CASSLLGNQPQHF. The chain uses TRBV5-5 and TRBJ1-5; D remains unclear. Trimming took off 1 base at V and 4 bases at J, with 6 bases between the two ends. The CDR3 totals 13 residues. Germline V gene sequence: CDR1 SGHKS, CDR2 YYEKEE (reference sequence).

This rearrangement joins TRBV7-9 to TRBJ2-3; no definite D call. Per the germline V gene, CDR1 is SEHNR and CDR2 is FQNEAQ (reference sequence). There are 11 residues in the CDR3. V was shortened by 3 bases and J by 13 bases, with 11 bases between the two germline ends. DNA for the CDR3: TGTGCCAGCAGCTTTCCCGGTAAAAAGTATTTT. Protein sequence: CASSFPGKKYF. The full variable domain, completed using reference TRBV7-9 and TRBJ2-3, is DTGVSQNPRHKITKRGQNVTFRCDPISEHNRLYWYRQTLGQGPEFLTYFQNEAQLEKSRLLSDRFSAERPKGSFSTLEIQRTEQGDSAMYLCASSFPGKKYFGPGTRLTVL.